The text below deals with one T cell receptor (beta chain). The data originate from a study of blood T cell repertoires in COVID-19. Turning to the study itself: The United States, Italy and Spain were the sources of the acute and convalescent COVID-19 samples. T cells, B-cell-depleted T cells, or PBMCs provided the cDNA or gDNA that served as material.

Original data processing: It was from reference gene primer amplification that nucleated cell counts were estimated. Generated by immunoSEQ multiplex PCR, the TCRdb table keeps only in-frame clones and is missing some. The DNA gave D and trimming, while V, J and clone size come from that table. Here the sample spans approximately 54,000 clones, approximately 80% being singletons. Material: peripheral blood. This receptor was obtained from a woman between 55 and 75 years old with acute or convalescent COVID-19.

CDR3 sequence (DNA): TGTGCCAGCAGCTTAGTGGCAGGGTGGAATCAGCCCCAGCATTTT. It specifies CASSLVAGWNQPQHF. The chain combines TRBV11-2 with TRBJ1-5, with TRBD1 as a possible D gene (5 bases). The V end was cut by 1 base, the J end by 4 bases, with 11 bases between. CDR1 and CDR2 from the germline V gene are SGHAT and FQNNGV. CDR3 length: 15 residues.